This is a list of T cell receptor beta chains from one sample in a study of shared clonotypes between healthy human individuals. Libraries were prepared by immunoSEQ multiplex PCR; TCRdb keeps only in-frame clonotypes and omits some of them. The sample yields some 2 million clones, approximately 94% seen once. The material sequenced was naive CD8+ T cells sorted from blood. Receptor source: a man aged 18 to 35 in good health. The CDR3 runs from the conserved cysteine through the conserved F or W. D genes are given only for firm matches. Expanded clones get a size class; other rows say once, few or many, or leave the size out.

J,V,size,D,DNA,CDR3
TRBJ1-3,TRBV7-9,-,-,TGTGCCAGCAGCTTAGCGATACAGGGTGCTGGAAACACCATATATTTT,CASSLAIQGAGNTIYF
TRBJ1-2,TRBV19,once,TRBD1,TGTGCCAGTAGTCCCGGGACAGGGTGGTACTATGGCTACACCTTC,CASSPGTGWYYGYTF
TRBJ1-1,TRBV7-8,-,-,TGTGCCAGCAGCTTAGTCGCATTATTGCAGGCCACTGAAGCTTTCTTT,CASSLVALLQATEAFF
TRBJ2-5,TRBV10-1,-,-,TGCGCCAGCAGTCCTGGGACCGAACAAGATGAGACCCAGTACTTC,CASSPGTEQDETQYF
TRBJ2-6,TRBV10-3,once,TRBD2,TGTGCCACCCGGACTAGCACTGGGGCCAACGTCCTGACTTTC,CATRTSTGANVLTF
TRBJ2-2,TRBV7-9,-,TRBD1,TGTGCCAGCAGCTCCGGGACAGGGGGAAGGACCGGGGAGCTGTTTTTT,CASSSGTGGRTGELFF
TRBJ1-6,TRBV9,once,-,TGTGCCAGCAGCGTATTAAGCTCCTATAATTCACCCCTCCACTTT,CASSVLSSYNSPLHF
TRBJ1-1,TRBV12-5,few,-,TGTGCTAGTGGTTTCCTCTCGGGACGGGGCACTGAAGCTTTCTTT,CASGFLSGRGTEAFF
TRBJ2-3,TRBV7-9,once,-,TGTGCCAGCAGCTTTGGGGGGAGCGGCCCAGATACGCAGTATTTT,CASSFGGSGPDTQYF
TRBJ1-1,TRBV15,-,-,TGTGCCACCAGCACGAATCTGGGGGGCACTGAAGCTTTCTTT,CATSTNLGGTEAFF
TRBJ2-2,TRBV4-3,-,-,TGCGCCAGCAGCCAGGTGGCGGTAGCAGAGAACACCGGGGAGCTGTTTTTT,CASSQVAVAENTGELFF
TRBJ2-1,TRBV27,-,-,TGTGCCAGCAGTCGCACCCGGAGCACCTACAATGAGCAGTTCTTC,CASSRTRSTYNEQFF
TRBJ2-7,TRBV5-1,once,-,TGCGCCAGCAGCTTAGAAAAGAGCTCCTACGAGCAGTACTTC,CASSLEKSSYEQYF
TRBJ2-7,TRBV10-2,-,-,TGCGCCAGCAGTGAGGTTAACCTAGCGAACTACGAGCAGTACTTC,CASSEVNLANYEQYF
TRBJ2-7,TRBV6-6,-,TRBD2,TGTGCCAGCAGTTACGGGACTAGCGGGGGGGGTGAGCAGTACTTC,CASSYGTSGGGEQYF
TRBJ1-5,TRBV25-1,-,-,TGTGCCAGCAGTGTCGACAATAGCAATCAGCCCCAGCATTTT,CASSVDNSNQPQHF
TRBJ1-4,TRBV7-9,-,-,TGTGCCAGCAGCTTAGCTCCAGGGACGAAAGATGAAAAACTGTTTTTT,CASSLAPGTKDEKLFF
TRBJ2-6,TRBV19,-,TRBD1,TGTGCCACAGAACAGGGGATTGGTTCTGGGGCCAACGTCCTGACTTTC,CATEQGIGSGANVLTF
TRBJ2-1,TRBV18,-,-,TGTGCCAGCTCACCTTCGACGGTCAACAATGAGCAGTTCTTC,CASSPSTVNNEQFF
TRBJ2-3,TRBV10-3,-,-,TGTGCCACCCCATCTCCCTTCATCACAGATACGCAGTATTTT,CATPSPFITDTQYF
TRBJ2-1,TRBV6-6,once,TRBD2,TGTGCCAGCAGTTACTCCCTCGCGGGAGCCTACAATGAGCAGTTCTTC,CASSYSLAGAYNEQFF
TRBJ2-7,TRBV5-4,-,TRBD1,TGTGCCAGCAGCCCGTCCGGGACAGCTTACGAGCAGTACTTC,CASSPSGTAYEQYF
TRBJ2-5,TRBV6-5,-,-,TGTGCCAGCAGTATCGACAGTCTGAGAGAGACCCAGTACTTC,CASSIDSLRETQYF
TRBJ2-7,TRBV7-9,-,TRBD1,TGTGCCAGCAAGGGACAGGGGTACGAGCAGTACTTC,CASKGQGYEQYF
TRBJ2-1,TRBV13,-,-,TGTGCCAGCAGCTCCCTGATTAGTACGGATGAGCAGTTCTTC,CASSSLISTDEQFF
TRBJ1-4,TRBV7-9,-,TRBD1,TGTGCCAGCAGCTTGGCTCCGGGACAGGGTAATGAAAAACTGTTTTTT,CASSLAPGQGNEKLFF
TRBJ1-2,TRBV5-3,-,TRBD1,TGTGCCAGAAGCCGTTACAGGGGATCGGATGGCTACACCTTC,CARSRYRGSDGYTF